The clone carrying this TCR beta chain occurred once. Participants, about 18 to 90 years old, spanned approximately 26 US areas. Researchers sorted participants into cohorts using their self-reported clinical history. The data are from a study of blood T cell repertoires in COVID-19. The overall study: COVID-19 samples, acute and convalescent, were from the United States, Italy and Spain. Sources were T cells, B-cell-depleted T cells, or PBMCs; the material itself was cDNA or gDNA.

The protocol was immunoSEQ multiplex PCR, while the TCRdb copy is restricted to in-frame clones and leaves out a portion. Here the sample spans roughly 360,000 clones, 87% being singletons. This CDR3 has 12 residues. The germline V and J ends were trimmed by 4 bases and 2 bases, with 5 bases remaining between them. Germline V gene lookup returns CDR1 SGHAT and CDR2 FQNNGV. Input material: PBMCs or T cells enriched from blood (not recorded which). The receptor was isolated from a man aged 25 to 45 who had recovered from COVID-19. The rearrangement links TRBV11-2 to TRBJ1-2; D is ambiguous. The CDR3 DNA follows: TGTGCCAGCAGCTCCCCAAACTATGGCTACACCTTC. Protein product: CASSSPNYGYTF.